Shown below are 9 T cell receptor beta chains from a single sample sequenced in a study of circulating CD8 cells and anti-PD-1 response in melanoma. Four subsets defined by PD-1 and/or TIGIT were sorted from live CD3+CD8+TCRalphabeta+ cells. The QIAseq Immune Repertoire TCR panel built the libraries from approximately 15 ng of total RNA. In TCRdb, the reads were re-called with MiXCR into one record per CDR3 protein. The data contain about 240 distinct CDR3 sequences, more than 12% of them singletons. The sequences come from CD8+ T cells from PBMCs, collected at baseline or after one month of anti-PD-1 therapy (not recorded which). These receptors came from a human donor with melanoma.

This clonotype is large in the sample. CDR3 in DNA: TGCAGTGCTAGCCCCCCTGCTGAGACCCAGTACTTC. Residues: CSASPPAETQYF. The J gene is TRBJ2-5, the V gene TRBV20-1, with D uncertain. Germline V CDR1 and CDR2: DFQATT, SNEGSKA (reference sequence). V was cut by 3 bases and J by 5 bases, with 10 bases left in between. The CDR3 totals 12 residues.

This clonotype was picked up a small number of times. The J gene is TRBJ2-7, the V gene TRBV5-1, with D perhaps matching TRBD1 (5 bases). This CDR3 is 14 amino acids long. The germline V gene encodes CDR1 SGHRS and CDR2 YFSETQ. V gave up 0 bases and J gave up 2 bases, with 9 bases separating them. As DNA, the CDR3 is TGCGCCAGCAGCTTGGAGCAGGGCACCTACGAGCAGTACTTC. Its translation is CASSLEQGTYEQYF.

This clonotype rates as medium-sized. The chain is built from TRBV20-1 and TRBJ2-1, with D possibly being TRBD2 (6 bases). This CDR3 has 15 amino acids. CDR1 and CDR2 (germline): DFQATT, SNEGSKA (reference sequence). Trimming removed 0 bases from V and 3 bases from J, with 12 bases in between. The DNA of the CDR3 is TGCAGTGCTAGAGACCGGGACTCCTACTACAATGAGCAGTTCTTC. Translated, it gives CSARDRDSYYNEQFF.

On this clonotype: With a much larger clone just one base away, this may be a read error. The rearrangement joins TRBV19 to TRBJ2-7; TRBD2 aligns across 8 bases. V lost 3 bases and J lost 5; bases outside the gene matches: 0. Germline V gives CDR1 LNHDA, CDR2 SQIVND (reference sequence). The CDR3 covers 12 residues. CDR3 protein: CASSIGGDEQYF. The CDR3 nucleotides are TGTGCCAGTAGTATCGGGGGGGACGAGCAGTACTTC.

This clonotype is deemed large (0.1 to 1%). The chain carries TRBV25-1 and TRBJ2-5; a possible D gene is TRBD2 (5 bases). The CDR3 loop spans 13 amino acids. Trimming removed 6 bases at V and 5 bases at J, with 13 bases between. Looked up from germline, CDR1 is MGHDK and CDR2 is SYGVNS. CDR3 amino acids: CASRAARKETQYF. The DNA for the CDR3 is TGTGCCAGCAGAGCGGCACGGAAGGAGACCCAGTACTTC. Full variable domain (outside the CDR3, taken from reference TRBV25-1 and TRBJ2-5): EADIYQTPRYLVIGTGKKITLECSQTMGHDKMYWYQQDPGMELHLIHYSYGVNSTEKGDLSSESTVSRIRTEHFPLTLESARPSHTSQYLCASRAARKETQYFGPGTRLLVL.

Points on this clonotype: A far bigger clonotype differs at one base, so this is likely a read error. This rearrangement joins TRBV6-6 to TRBJ2-7, with 7 bases aligning to TRBD1. The V and J ends lost 6 bases and 3 bases, in that order; junction bases with no gene match: 8. Germline lookup yields CDR1 MNHNY and CDR2 SVGAGI (reference sequence). CDR3 length equals 14 residues. CDR3 sequence reads: CASSPGTAYYEQYF. Written as DNA, the CDR3 is TGTGCCAGCAGCCCCGGGACAGCCTACTACGAGCAGTACTTC.

On this clonotype: A far larger clone is only one base removed, so a read error is likely. The conserved final phenylalanine or tryptophan is absent from the CDR3, which likely points to a read error. This chain joins TRBV28 and TRBJ2-1; 11 positions agree with TRBD2. Trimming took 3 bases from V and 3 from J; bases not matched to a gene: 4. The CDR3 contains 16 residues. Germline CDR1 and CDR2: MDHEN and SYDVKM. The CDR3 bases are TGTGCCAGCAGTTTTGGACTAGCGGGCGGCTACAATGAGCAGTTCTCC. This sequence encodes CASSFGLAGGYNEQFS.

By frequency in the sample, this clonotype is hyperexpanded. The chain links TRBV14 to TRBJ2-5; no clear D gene. The V gene's germline CDR1 is SGHDN and CDR2 FVKESK. This CDR3 has 14 amino acids. V shed 1 base and J shed 5 bases, with 11 bases lying between them. CDR3 DNA sequence: TGTGCCAGCAGCCAAGTCGGCGTGGGGGAGACCCAGTACTTC. Amino acids: CASSQVGVGETQYF. The full variable domain, in which reference TRBV14 and TRBJ2-5 provide the parts outside the CDR3, is EAGVTQFPSHSVIEKGQTVTLRCDPISGHDNLYWYRRVMGKEIKFLLHFVKESKQDESGMPNNRFLAERTGGTYSTLKVQPAELEDSGVYFCASSQVGVGETQYFGPGTRLLVL.

The J gene is TRBJ2-7, the V gene TRBV28; a possible D gene is TRBD2 (5 bases). The CDR3 consists of 14 residues. The V gene lost 7 bases and the J gene lost 5 bases, with 18 bases spanning the gap. Germline CDR1 reads MDHEN; CDR2 reads SYDVKM. The CDR3 protein is CASTGVKKVNEQYF. Here the CDR3 DNA reads TGTGCCAGCACCGGGGTCAAAAAAGTCAACGAGCAGTACTTC.